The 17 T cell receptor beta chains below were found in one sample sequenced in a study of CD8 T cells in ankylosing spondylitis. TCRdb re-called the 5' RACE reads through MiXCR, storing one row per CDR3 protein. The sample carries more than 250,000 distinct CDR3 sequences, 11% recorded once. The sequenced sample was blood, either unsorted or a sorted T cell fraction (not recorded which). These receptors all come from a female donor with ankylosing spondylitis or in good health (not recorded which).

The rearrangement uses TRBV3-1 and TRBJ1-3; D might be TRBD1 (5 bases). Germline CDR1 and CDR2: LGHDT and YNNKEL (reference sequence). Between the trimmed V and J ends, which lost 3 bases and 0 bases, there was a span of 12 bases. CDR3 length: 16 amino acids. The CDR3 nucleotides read TGTGCCAGCAGCCAGGGGGGGGTAAGCTCTGGAAACACCATATATTTT. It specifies CASSQGGVSSGNTIYF.

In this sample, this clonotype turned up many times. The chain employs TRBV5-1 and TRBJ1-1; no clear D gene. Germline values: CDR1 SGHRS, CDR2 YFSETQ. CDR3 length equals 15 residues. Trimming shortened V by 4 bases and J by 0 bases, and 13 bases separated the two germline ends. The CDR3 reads CASSQGPGLNTEAFF. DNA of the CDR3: TGCGCCAGCAGCCAAGGGCCAGGATTGAACACTGAAGCTTTCTTT.

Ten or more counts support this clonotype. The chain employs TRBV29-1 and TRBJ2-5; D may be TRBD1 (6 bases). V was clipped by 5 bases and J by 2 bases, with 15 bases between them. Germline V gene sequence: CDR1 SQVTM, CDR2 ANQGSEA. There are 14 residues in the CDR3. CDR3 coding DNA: TGCAGCGTTTCTTACCTACAGGGACAAGAGACCCAGTACTTC. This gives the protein CSVSYLQGQETQYF.

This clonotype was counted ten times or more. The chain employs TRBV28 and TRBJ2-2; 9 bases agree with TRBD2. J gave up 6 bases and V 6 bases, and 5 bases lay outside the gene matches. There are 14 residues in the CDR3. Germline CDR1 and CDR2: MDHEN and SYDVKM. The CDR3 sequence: CASRTSGAAGELFF. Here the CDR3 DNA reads TGTGCCAGCAGGACTAGCGGTGCGGCCGGGGAGCTGTTTTTT.

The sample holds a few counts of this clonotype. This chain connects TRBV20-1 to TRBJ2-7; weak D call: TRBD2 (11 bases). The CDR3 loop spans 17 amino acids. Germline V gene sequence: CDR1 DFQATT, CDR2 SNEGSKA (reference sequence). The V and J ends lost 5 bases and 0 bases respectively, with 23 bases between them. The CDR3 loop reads CSAWRLAGTGVSYEQYF. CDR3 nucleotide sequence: TGCAGTGCTTGGAGACTAGCGGGGACAGGGGTCTCCTACGAGCAGTACTTC.

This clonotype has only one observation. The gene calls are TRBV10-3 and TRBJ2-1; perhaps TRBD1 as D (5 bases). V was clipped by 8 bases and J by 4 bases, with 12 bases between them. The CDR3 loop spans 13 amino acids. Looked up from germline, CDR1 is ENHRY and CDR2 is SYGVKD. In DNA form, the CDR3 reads TGTGCCATCTCAAGGACAAATTACAATGAGCAGTTCTTC. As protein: CAISRTNYNEQFF.

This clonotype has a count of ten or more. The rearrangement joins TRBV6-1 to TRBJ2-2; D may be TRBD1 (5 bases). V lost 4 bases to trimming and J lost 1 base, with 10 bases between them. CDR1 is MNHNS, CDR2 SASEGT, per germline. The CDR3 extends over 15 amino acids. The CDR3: CASSGSTVNTGELFF. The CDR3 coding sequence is TGTGCCAGCAGTGGGTCGACAGTGAACACCGGGGAGCTGTTTTTT.

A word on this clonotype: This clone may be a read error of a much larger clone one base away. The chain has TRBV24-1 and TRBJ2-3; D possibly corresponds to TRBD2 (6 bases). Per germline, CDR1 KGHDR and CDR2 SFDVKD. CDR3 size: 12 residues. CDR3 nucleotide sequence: TGTGCCACCAGGGGAGGCACAGATACGCATTATTTT. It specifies CATRGGTDTHYF.

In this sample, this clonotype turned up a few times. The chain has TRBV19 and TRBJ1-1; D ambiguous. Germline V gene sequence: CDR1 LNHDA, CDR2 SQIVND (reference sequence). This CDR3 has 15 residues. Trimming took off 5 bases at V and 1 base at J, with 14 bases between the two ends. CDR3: CASSLQTRGNTEAFF. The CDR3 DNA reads TGTGCCAGTAGTCTGCAGACCCGCGGGAACACTGAAGCTTTCTTT. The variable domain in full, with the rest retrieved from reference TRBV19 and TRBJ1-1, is DGGITQSPKYLFRKEGQNVTLSCEQNLNHDAMYWYRQDPGQGLRLIYYSQIVNDFQKGDIAEGYSVSREKKESFPLTVTSAQKNPTAFYLCASSLQTRGNTEAFFGQGTRLTVV.

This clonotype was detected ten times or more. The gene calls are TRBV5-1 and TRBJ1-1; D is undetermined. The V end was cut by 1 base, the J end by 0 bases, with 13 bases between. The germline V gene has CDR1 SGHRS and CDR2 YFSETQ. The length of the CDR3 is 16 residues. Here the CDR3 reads CASSLSLTGLNTEAFF. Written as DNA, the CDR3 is TGCGCCAGCAGCTTGTCATTGACCGGACTGAACACTGAAGCTTTCTTT.

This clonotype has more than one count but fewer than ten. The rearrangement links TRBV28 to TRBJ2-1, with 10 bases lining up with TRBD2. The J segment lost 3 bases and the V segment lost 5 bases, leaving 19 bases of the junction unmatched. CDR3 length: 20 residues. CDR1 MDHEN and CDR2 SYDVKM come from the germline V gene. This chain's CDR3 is CASSPTPVAGGSRLYNEQFF. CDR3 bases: TGTGCCAGCAGTCCAACGCCGGTAGCGGGGGGAAGTCGGCTCTACAATGAGCAGTTCTTC.

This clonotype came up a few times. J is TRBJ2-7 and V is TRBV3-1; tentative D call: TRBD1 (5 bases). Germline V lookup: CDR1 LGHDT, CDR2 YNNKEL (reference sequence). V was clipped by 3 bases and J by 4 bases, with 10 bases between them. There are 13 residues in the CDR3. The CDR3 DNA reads TGTGCCAGCAGCCAGATAACAGGTTACGAGCAGTACTTC. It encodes CASSQITGYEQYF.

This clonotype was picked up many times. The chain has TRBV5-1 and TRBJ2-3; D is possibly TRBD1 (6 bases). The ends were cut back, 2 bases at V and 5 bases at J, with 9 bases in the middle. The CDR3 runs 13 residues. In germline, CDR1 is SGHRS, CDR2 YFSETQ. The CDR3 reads CASSLRDIDTQYF. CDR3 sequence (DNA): TGCGCCAGCAGCTTAAGGGACATAGATACGCAGTATTTT.

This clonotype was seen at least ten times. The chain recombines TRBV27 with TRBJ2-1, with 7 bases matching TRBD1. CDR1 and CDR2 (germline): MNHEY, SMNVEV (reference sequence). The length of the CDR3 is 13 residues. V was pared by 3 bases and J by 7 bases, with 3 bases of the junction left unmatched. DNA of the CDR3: TGTGCCAGCAGTTTTGACAGGGCGAATGAGCAGTTCTTC. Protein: CASSFDRANEQFF.

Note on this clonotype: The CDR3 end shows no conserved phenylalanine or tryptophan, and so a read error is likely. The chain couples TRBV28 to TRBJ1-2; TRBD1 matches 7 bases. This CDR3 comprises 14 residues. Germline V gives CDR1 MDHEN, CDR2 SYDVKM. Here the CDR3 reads CTSSPAGQNYGYTI. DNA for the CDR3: TGTACCAGCAGTCCGGCGGGACAGAACTATGGCTACACCATC.

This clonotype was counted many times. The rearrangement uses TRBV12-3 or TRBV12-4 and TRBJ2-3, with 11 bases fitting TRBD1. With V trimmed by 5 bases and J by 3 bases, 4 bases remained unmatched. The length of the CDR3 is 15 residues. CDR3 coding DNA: TGTGCCAGCAGTACGGACAGGGGGCAGACAGATACGCAGTATTTT. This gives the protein CASSTDRGQTDTQYF.

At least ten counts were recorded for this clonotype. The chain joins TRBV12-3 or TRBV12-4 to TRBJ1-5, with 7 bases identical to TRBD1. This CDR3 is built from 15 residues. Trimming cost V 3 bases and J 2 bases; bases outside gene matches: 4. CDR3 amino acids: CASSLTGSGNQPQHF. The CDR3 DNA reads TGTGCCAGCAGTTTGACAGGGTCCGGCAATCAGCCCCAGCATTTT.